These T cell receptor beta chains were read from a single sample in a study of identifying expanded T cells in peripheral blood. Sequencing was performed with immunoSEQ multiplex PCR; in TCRdb, only in-frame clones are kept and a portion is missing. The table has 100,000 or so clones, around 88% seen once; the top ten hold approximately 14%. The sequenced sample was blood. The receptors stem from a person aged 18 to 75 in good health. Each CDR3 is given with its conserved first and last residue. D genes are given only for firm matches. Only some rows state a clone size, as once, few, many or a class for expanded clones.

>TRBJ2-3|-|-|TRBV7-9
CASSLHSTDTQYF
TGTGCCAGCAGCTTACACAGCACAGATACGCAGTATTTT
>TRBJ2-5|-|-|TRBV7-3
CASSLRGGETQYF
TGTGCCAGCAGCTTAAGGGGTGGAGAGACCCAGTACTTC
>TRBJ1-5|-|TRBD1|TRBV6-1
CASSERSGGGGGSNQPQHF
TGTGCCAGCAGTGAAAGGTCAGGGGGCGGTGGAGGAAGCAATCAGCCCCAGCATTTT
>TRBJ2-7|-|-|TRBV28
CASSSKGGPTYEQYF
TGTGCCAGCAGTTCGAAGGGGGGACCTACCTACGAGCAGTACTTC
>TRBJ1-4|-|TRBD1|TRBV19
CASRIQGPREKLFF
TGTGCCAGTAGGATACAGGGGCCTCGTGAAAAACTGTTTTTT
>TRBJ1-2|-|-|TRBV9
CASSVDGRAGLYGYTF
TGTGCCAGCAGCGTAGATGGTCGGGCCGGACTCTATGGCTACACCTTC
>TRBJ2-5|-|TRBD2|TRBV5-1
CASSLGLAGTSQTQYF
TGCGCCAGCAGCTTGGGACTAGCGGGAACCTCGCAGACCCAGTACTTC
>TRBJ2-3|few|TRBD2|TRBV7-2
CASSLRRGGSDTQYF
TGTGCCAGCAGCTTAAGGCGGGGGGGCTCAGATACGCAGTATTTT
>TRBJ1-4|-|TRBD1|TRBV28
CASSPGTGVEKLFF
TGTGCCAGCAGTCCCGGGACAGGGGTCGAAAAACTGTTTTTT
>TRBJ1-2|-|-|TRBV5-1
CASSRGINRDGYTF
TGCGCCAGCAGCCGGGGGATTAACAGGGATGGCTACACCTTC
>TRBJ2-3|-|-|TRBV28
CASSRQVTDTQYF
TGTGCCAGCAGTAGACAGGTCACAGATACGCAGTATTTT
>TRBJ1-2|-|-|TRBV5-4
CASSLDAELNYGYTF
TGTGCCAGCAGCTTGGACGCGGAGCTGAACTATGGCTACACCTTC
>TRBJ1-2|-|-|TRBV2
CASRSWERNYGYTF
TGTGCCAGCAGATCTTGGGAGAGAAACTATGGCTACACCTTC
>TRBJ2-3|-|-|TRBV2
CASSDGGSTDTQYF
TGTGCCAGCAGTGACGGCGGGAGCACAGATACGCAGTATTTT
>TRBJ1-5|-|-|TRBV2
CASSDTTGTPNQPQHF
TGTGCCAGCAGTGATACAACCGGGACACCGAATCAGCCCCAGCATTTT
>TRBJ2-2|-|TRBD2|TRBV28
CASTIAGANTGELFF
TGTGCCAGCACCATAGCGGGAGCGAACACCGGGGAGCTGTTTTTT
>TRBJ2-3|-|TRBD1|TRBV6-5
CASSTGTGRHTQYF
TGTGCCAGCAGTACCGGGACAGGGAGACATACGCAGTATTTT
>TRBJ2-7|-|TRBD1|TRBV6-5
CASRGQGSVYEQYF
TGTGCCAGCAGGGGACAGGGTTCCGTCTACGAGCAGTACTTC
>TRBJ2-2|-|-|TRBV11-3
CASSPRLGELDTGELFF
TGTGCCAGCAGCCCCCGGCTAGGGGAGTTGGACACCGGGGAGCTGTTTTTT
>TRBJ2-3|-|TRBD2|TRBV5-1
CASSLGGRPDTQYF
TGCGCCAGCAGCTTGGGCGGGAGGCCAGATACGCAGTATTTT
>TRBJ2-5|-|TRBD1|TRBV5-1
CASSGQGQQETQYF
TGCGCCAGCTCGGGACAGGGTCAACAAGAGACCCAGTACTTC
>TRBJ1-5|-|-|TRBV7-8
CASSWYGNQPQHF
TGTGCCAGCAGCTGGTACGGTAATCAGCCCCAGCATTTT
>TRBJ2-7|-|TRBD2|TRBV28
CASTGTSREQYF
TGTGCCAGCACGGGGACTAGTCGCGAGCAGTACTTC
>TRBJ1-1|-|-|TRBV18
CASSPPEVIEAFF
TGTGCCAGCTCACCACCTGAAGTAATTGAAGCTTTCTTT
>TRBJ1-2|-|TRBD1|TRBV4-1
CASSQKDRGRDYGYTF
TGCGCCAGCAGCCAAAAGGACAGGGGGCGGGACTATGGCTACACCTTC
>TRBJ1-6|many|-|TRBV30
CAWSRDGVNSPLHF
TGTGCCTGGAGTCGGGACGGAGTTAATTCACCCCTCCACTTT
>TRBJ2-2|-|TRBD2|TRBV5-6
CASSLAGATGELFF
TGTGCCAGCAGCCTAGCGGGGGCCACCGGGGAGCTGTTTTTT
>TRBJ2-7|once|-|TRBV7-2
CASSQPGLYIYEQYF
TGTGCCAGCAGCCAGCCGGGACTTTACATCTACGAGCAGTACTTC
>TRBJ2-7|few|-|TRBV19
CASSMVSSYEQYF
TGTGCCAGTAGTATGGTGTCTTCCTACGAGCAGTACTTC
>TRBJ2-1|once|-|TRBV28
CASSLLRSEQFF
TGTGCCAGCAGTTTGCTGAGGTCGGAGCAGTTCTTC
>TRBJ2-6|-|TRBD1|TRBV5-4
CASSFGQGAGANVLTF
TGTGCCAGCAGCTTTGGACAGGGGGCCGGGGCCAACGTCCTGACTTTC
>TRBJ2-3|-|-|TRBV19
CASSLVTSTDTQYF
TGTGCCAGTAGCCTCGTAACTAGCACAGATACGCAGTATTTT
>TRBJ2-1|-|TRBD2|TRBV30
CAWSPRTSWDNEQFF
TGTGCCTGGAGTCCCCGGACTAGCTGGGACAATGAGCAGTTCTTC
>TRBJ2-3|-|TRBD1|TRBV11-2
CASSSQGARTDTQYF
TGTGCCAGCAGCTCCCAGGGGGCGCGTACAGATACGCAGTATTTT
>TRBJ1-5|-|-|TRBV10-1
CASSEAGDQPQHF
TGCGCCAGCAGTGAGGCAGGGGATCAGCCCCAGCATTTT
>TRBJ2-7|-|TRBD2|TRBV2
CASNSGRSDEQYF
TGTGCCAGCAATAGCGGGAGATCGGACGAGCAGTACTTC
>TRBJ1-5|-|-|TRBV6-5
CASSYSEADNQPQHF
TGTGCCAGCAGTTACTCGGAAGCCGACAATCAGCCCCAGCATTTT
>TRBJ1-3|-|TRBD1|TRBV7-9
CASSIQGTIYF
TGTGCCAGCAGCATACAGGGGACCATATATTTT
>TRBJ1-2|-|TRBD1|TRBV4-1
CASSQTRTGEYGYTF
TGCGCCAGCAGCCAAACCAGGACAGGGGAGTATGGCTACACCTTC
>TRBJ1-4|-|-|TRBV19
CASSGQTATNEKLFF
TGTGCCAGTAGTGGACAAACTGCAACTAATGAAAAACTGTTTTTT
>TRBJ1-2|-|-|TRBV19
CASSIPGRLFYGYTF
TGTGCCAGTAGTATTCCTGGCAGATTATTCTATGGCTACACCTTC
>TRBJ1-2|-|-|TRBV7-9
CASSRSYRATIGYTF
TGTGCCAGCAGCCGATCTTACAGGGCCACAATTGGCTACACCTTC
>TRBJ2-7|once|-|TRBV29-1
CSVVGGLRSYEQYF
TGCAGCGTTGTGGGGGGGCTCCGATCCTACGAGCAGTACTTC
>TRBJ2-1|once|-|TRBV10-3
CAISESMGAGGYNEQFF
TGTGCCATCAGTGAGTCGATGGGGGCAGGGGGGTACAATGAGCAGTTCTTC
>TRBJ2-1|-|-|TRBV7-3
CASSLRNSAQFF
TGTGCCAGCAGCTTAAGAAACAGCGCCCAGTTCTTC
>TRBJ2-7|-|TRBD1|TRBV9
CASSVGPQGFGEQYF
TGTGCCAGCAGCGTAGGCCCACAGGGGTTCGGCGAGCAGTACTTC
>TRBJ2-7|-|TRBD1|TRBV14
CASSRRDSPTYEQYF
TGTGCCAGCAGCCGACGGGACAGTCCAACCTACGAGCAGTACTTC
>TRBJ1-2|-|-|TRBV6-5
CASSSETTYGYTF
TGTGCCAGCAGTTCCGAAACTACCTATGGCTACACCTTC
>TRBJ2-3|-|TRBD2|TRBV6-1
CASSDFPMSGGDPSTDTQYF
TGTGCCAGCAGTGACTTCCCGATGAGCGGGGGGGACCCTAGCACAGATACGCAGTATTTT
>TRBJ1-1|-|-|TRBV28
CASSPHSAGNTEAFF
TGTGCCAGCAGTCCGCACAGTGCCGGGAACACTGAAGCTTTCTTT
>TRBJ2-1|-|TRBD2|TRBV11-2
CASSLLAGAYNEQFF
TGTGCCAGCAGCTTATTAGCGGGAGCCTACAATGAGCAGTTCTTC
>TRBJ2-2|once|-|TRBV29-1
CSVEDLSSGAGSGRNTGELFF
TGCAGCGTTGAAGATTTGTCTTCGGGGGCAGGGTCCGGGAGGAACACCGGGGAGCTGTTTTTT
>TRBJ1-6|-|TRBD1|TRBV6-5
CASSYSINFDQGALHF
TGTGCCAGCAGTTACTCGATAAATTTTGACCAGGGGGCCCTCCACTTT
>TRBJ2-3|once|-|TRBV28
CASSSSTATDTQYF
TGTGCCAGCAGTTCGTCCACTGCGACAGATACGCAGTATTTT
>TRBJ2-1|-|TRBD2|TRBV15
CATILVSSGGDFRNEQFF
TGTGCCACCATTTTGGTGTCTAGCGGGGGGGATTTTCGCAATGAGCAGTTCTTC
>TRBJ1-5|-|-|TRBV7-3
CASSGVGLDGQPQHF
TGTGCCAGCAGCGGGGTCGGACTCGACGGGCAGCCCCAGCATTTT
>TRBJ1-1|-|TRBD1|TRBV14
CASSQGQTGSGGNTEAFF
TGTGCCAGCAGCCAAGGGCAGACAGGGTCGGGGGGGAACACTGAAGCTTTCTTT
>TRBJ2-7|-|-|TRBV7-3
CASSLGPDSALEQYF
TGTGCCAGCAGCTTAGGTCCGGACAGCGCCTTGGAGCAGTACTTC
>TRBJ1-4|once|-|TRBV7-2
CASSPQTATNEKLFF
TGTGCCAGCAGCCCCCAGACAGCAACTAATGAAAAACTGTTTTTT
>TRBJ2-1|-|TRBD2|TRBV7-3
CASSLRLAGGLDEQFF
TGTGCCAGCAGCTTAAGATTAGCGGGGGGCCTTGATGAGCAGTTCTTC